This TCR beta chain was recovered during a study of control samples from healthy donors and cancer patients. Measured with immunoSEQ multiplex PCR; TCRdb has only the in-frame clones, and not every one. The table has approximately 140,000 clones, more than 85% seen once. The CDR3 length is 12 residues. V was cut by 3 bases and J by 8 bases, with 8 bases left in between. CDR1 LGHDT and CDR2 YNNKEL come from the germline V gene (reference sequence). This receptor was identified in a woman in her twenties or thirties in good health. The specimen was blood. This rearrangement joins TRBV3-1 (or the pseudogene TRBV3-2) to TRBJ2-1; D may be TRBD1 or TRBD2 (5 bases each). For the CDR3, the DNA is TGTGCCAGCAGCCAGGGGACGGATGAGCAGTTCTTC. The encoded protein is CASSQGTDEQFF.